Included here is one T cell receptor beta chain sequence, with context. This sample was included in a study of OX40 agonist ivuxolimab in advanced cancers. In the study overall: An agonistic human IgG2 monoclonal antibody against OX40 (CD134) was given.

The germline CDR1 and CDR2 sequences are KGHSH and LQKENI. The CDR3 has 17 residues. The trim removed 2 bases at V and 4 bases at J, leaving 6 bases unmatched. Measured with immunoSEQ multiplex PCR; TCRdb has only the in-frame clones, and not every one. Of around 63,000 clones in the sample, roughly 84% are singletons; the top ten hold 0.27%. J is TRBJ2-3 and V is TRBV18, with TRBD2 matching over 13 bases. The specimen was CD4+ or CD8+ T cells sorted from blood, collected in a trial of the OX40 agonist ivuxolimab. This receptor was identified in an adult with an advanced solid tumor such as melanoma, head and neck, liver or kidney cancer. CDR3 sequence reads: CASSPGLAGVGADTQYF. In nucleotides, the CDR3 is TGTGCCAGCTCACCAGGACTAGCGGGAGTGGGGGCAGATACGCAGTATTTT.